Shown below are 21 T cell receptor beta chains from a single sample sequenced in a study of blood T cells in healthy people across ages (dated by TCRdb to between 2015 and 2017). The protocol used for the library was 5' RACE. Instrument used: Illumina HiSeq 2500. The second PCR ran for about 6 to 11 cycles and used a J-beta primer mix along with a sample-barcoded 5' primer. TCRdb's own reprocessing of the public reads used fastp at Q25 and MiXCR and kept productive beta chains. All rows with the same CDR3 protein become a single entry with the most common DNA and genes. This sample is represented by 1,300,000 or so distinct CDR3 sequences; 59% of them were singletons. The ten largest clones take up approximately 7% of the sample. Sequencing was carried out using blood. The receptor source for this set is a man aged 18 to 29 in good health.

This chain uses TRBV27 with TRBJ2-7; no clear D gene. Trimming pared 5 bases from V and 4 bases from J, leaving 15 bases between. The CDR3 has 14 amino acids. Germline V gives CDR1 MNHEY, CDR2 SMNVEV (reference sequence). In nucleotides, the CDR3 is TGTGCCAGCAGTCTGACCGGCTTCACGTACGAGCAGTACTTC. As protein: CASSLTGFTYEQYF.

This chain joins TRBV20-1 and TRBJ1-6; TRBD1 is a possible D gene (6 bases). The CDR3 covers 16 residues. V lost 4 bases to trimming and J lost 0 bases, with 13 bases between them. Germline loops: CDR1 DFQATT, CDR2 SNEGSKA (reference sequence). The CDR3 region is CSAIRQVFSYNSPLHF. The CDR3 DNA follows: TGCAGTGCTATCAGACAGGTCTTCTCCTATAATTCACCCCTCCACTTT.

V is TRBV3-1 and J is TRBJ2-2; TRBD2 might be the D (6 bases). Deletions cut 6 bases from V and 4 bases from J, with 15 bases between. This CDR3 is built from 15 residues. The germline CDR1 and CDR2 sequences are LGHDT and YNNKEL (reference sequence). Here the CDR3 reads CASRGWDFPTGELFF. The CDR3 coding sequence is TGTGCCAGCAGAGGATGGGACTTTCCCACCGGGGAGCTGTTTTTT.

As DNA, the CDR3 is TGTGCCATCAGAGGATCGCAGGGTGATGAGCAGTTCTTC. Translated: CAIRGSQGDEQFF. This sequence joins TRBV10-3 and TRBJ2-1; perhaps TRBD1 as D (5 bases). CDR3 length equals 13 residues. Germline CDR1 reads ENHRY; CDR2 reads SYGVKD. The V end was cut by 6 bases, the J end by 8 bases, with 14 bases between.

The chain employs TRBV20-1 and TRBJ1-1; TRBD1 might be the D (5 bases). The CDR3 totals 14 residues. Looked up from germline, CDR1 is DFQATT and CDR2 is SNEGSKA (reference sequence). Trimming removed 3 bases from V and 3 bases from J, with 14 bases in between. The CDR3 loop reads CSARPNWGYTEAFF. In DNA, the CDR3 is TGCAGTGCTAGGCCTAACTGGGGGTACACTGAAGCTTTCTTT.

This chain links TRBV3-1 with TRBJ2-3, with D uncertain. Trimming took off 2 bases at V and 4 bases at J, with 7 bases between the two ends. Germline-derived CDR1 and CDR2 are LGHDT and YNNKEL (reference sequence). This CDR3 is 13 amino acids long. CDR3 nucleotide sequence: TGTGCCAGCAGCCAACTTAGGGCAGATACGCAGTATTTT. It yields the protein CASSQLRADTQYF.

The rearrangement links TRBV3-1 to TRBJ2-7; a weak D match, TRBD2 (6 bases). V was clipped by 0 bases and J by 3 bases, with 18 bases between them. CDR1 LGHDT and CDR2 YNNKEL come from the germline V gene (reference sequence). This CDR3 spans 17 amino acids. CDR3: CASSQDGKAGWSYEQYF. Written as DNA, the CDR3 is TGTGCCAGCAGCCAAGATGGCAAAGCGGGTTGGAGCTACGAGCAGTACTTC.

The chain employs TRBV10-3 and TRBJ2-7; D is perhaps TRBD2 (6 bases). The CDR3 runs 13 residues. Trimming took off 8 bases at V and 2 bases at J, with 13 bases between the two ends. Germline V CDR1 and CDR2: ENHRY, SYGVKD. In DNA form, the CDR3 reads TGTGCCATCGCCGGGACTCCGGCCTACGAGCAGTACTTC. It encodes CAIAGTPAYEQYF.

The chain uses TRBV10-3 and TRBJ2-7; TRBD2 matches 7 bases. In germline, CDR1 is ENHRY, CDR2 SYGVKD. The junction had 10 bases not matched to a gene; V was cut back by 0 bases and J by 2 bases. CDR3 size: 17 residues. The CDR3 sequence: CAISESVSGLEAYEQYF. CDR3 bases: TGTGCCATCAGTGAGTCGGTATCAGGACTAGAGGCCTACGAGCAGTACTTC.

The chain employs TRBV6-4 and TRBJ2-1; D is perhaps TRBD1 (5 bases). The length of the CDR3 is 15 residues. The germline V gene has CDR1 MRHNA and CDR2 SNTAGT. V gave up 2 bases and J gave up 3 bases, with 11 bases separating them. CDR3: CASSDGAGLYNEQFF. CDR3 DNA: TGTGCCAGCAGTGACGGGGCCGGGCTCTACAATGAGCAGTTCTTC.

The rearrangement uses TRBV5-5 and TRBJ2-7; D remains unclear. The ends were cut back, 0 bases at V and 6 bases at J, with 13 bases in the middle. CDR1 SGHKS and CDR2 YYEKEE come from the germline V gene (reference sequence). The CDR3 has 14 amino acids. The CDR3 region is CASSLVIGRGEQYF. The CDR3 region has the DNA TGTGCCAGCAGCTTGGTTATCGGGCGCGGCGAGCAGTACTTC.

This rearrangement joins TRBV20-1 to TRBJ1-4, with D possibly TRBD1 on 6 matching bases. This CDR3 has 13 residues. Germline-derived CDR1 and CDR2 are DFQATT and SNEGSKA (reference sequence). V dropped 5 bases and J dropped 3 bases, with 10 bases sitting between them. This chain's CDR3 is CSAFRGSNEKLFF. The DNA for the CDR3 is TGCAGTGCTTTTAGGGGGTCTAATGAAAAACTGTTTTTT.

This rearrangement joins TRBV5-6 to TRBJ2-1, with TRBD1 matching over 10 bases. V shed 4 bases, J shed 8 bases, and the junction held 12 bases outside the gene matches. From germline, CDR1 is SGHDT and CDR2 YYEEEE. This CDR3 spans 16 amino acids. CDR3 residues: CASSQTGTGALDEQFF. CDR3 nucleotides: TGTGCCAGCAGCCAAACCGGGACAGGGGCTCTCGATGAGCAGTTCTTC.

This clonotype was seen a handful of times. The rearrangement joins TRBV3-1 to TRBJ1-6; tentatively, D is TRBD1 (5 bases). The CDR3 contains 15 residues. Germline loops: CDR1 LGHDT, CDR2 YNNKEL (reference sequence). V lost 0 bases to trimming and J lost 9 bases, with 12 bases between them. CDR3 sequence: CASSQERGFGSPLHF. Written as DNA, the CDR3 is TGTGCCAGCAGCCAAGAAAGGGGATTCGGTTCACCCCTCCACTTT.

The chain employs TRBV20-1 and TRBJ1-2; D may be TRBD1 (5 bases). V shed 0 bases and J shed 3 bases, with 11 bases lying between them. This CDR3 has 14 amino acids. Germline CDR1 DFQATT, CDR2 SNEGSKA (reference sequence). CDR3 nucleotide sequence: TGCAGTGCTAGAGACAGGCGGGGGGACTATGGCTACACCTTC. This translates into CSARDRRGDYGYTF.

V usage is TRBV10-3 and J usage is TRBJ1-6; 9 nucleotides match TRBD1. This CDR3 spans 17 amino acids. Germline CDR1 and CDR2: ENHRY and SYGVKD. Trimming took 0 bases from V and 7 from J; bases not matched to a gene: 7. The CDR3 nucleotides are TGTGCCATCAGTGAGTCCCGGACAGGGGTTGAGAATTCACCCCTCCACTTT. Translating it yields CAISESRTGVENSPLHF.

CDR3 sequence reads: CATSGWNRAQIYEQYF. DNA of the CDR3: TGTGCCACCAGCGGGTGGAACAGGGCCCAGATATACGAGCAGTACTTC. The chain carries TRBV15 and TRBJ2-7; a possible D gene is TRBD1 (6 bases). This CDR3 comprises 16 residues. V lost 5 bases and J 4 bases, leaving 21 bases between the germline ends. Germline values: CDR1 LNHNV, CDR2 YYDKDF (reference sequence).

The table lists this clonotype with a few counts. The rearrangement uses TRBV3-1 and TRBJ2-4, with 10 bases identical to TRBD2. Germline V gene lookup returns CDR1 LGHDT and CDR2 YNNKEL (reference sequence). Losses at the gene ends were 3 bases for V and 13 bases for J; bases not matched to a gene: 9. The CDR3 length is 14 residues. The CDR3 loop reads CASSHLAGVGEQYF. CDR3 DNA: TGTGCCAGCAGCCACCTAGCGGGAGTTGGAGAGCAGTACTTC.

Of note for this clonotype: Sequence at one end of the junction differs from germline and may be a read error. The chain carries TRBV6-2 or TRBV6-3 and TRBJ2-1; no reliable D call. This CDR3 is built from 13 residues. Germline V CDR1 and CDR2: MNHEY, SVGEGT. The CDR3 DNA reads TGTGCCGGCAGTTTGGGAATCTACAATGAGCAGTTCTTC. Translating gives CAGSLGIYNEQFF.

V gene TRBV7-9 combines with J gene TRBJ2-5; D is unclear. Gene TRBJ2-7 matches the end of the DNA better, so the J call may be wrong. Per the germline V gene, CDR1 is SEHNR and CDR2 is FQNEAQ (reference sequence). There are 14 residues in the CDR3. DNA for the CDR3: TGTGCCAGCAGCCCGAGCGAGACGTTCTACGAGCAGTACTTC. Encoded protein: CASSPSETFYEQYF.

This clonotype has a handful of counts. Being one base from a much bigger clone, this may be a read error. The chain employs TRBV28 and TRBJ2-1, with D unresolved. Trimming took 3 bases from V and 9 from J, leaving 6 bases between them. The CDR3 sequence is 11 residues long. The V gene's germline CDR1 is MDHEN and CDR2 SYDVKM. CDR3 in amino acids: CASSFWGEQFF. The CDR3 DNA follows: TGTGCCAGCAGTTTCTGGGGTGAGCAGTTCTTC.